The present T cell receptor beta chain was sequenced within a study of blood T cell repertoires in COVID-19. Study overall: COVID-19 samples from acute and convalescent phases originated in the United States, Italy and Spain. T cells, B-cell-depleted T cells, or PBMCs provided the cDNA or gDNA that served as material.

This clone is medium-sized by share. Profiled with immunoSEQ multiplex PCR; TCRdb holds only in-frame clones, not every one. Altogether about 9,000 clones are present, roughly 84% being singletons, with the ten largest covering more than 8.5%. The sample consisted of peripheral blood. This TCR was sampled from a human donor in a cohort sampled during active COVID-19.

CDR3 sequence (DNA): TGTGCCAGCAGTTACGTAGAGAACACTGAAGCTTTCTTT. Amino acid sequence: CASSYVENTEAFF. The genes are TRBV6-2 or TRBV6-3 and TRBJ1-1, with no clear D. This CDR3 has 13 residues. Germline-derived CDR1 and CDR2 are MNHEY and SVGEGT. The V gene lost 2 bases and the J gene lost 1 base, with 5 bases spanning the gap.